Below, one T cell receptor beta chain is given with its context. Its matching antigen is unknown. The sample comes from a study of cytomegalovirus exposure and HLA in healthy donors. About the research overall: The study placed about 86% of its 350 to 400 genotyped donors in the Caucasian-associated ancestry cluster. Study-wide results and limits: Presence/absence analyses supposed approximately even sequencing depth among donors. Some TCR beta chains (around 160 of them) were listed as cytomegalovirus-associated.

CDR3 length equals 14 residues. Germline V gene data show CDR1 as MDHEN and CDR2 as SYDVKM. The PCR ran on 60 Vbeta and 13 Jbeta primers. TCRdb keeps only in-frame clones here, not all; method: immunoSEQ multiplex PCR. The top ten hold around 25% of the sample, which has tens of thousands of clones, around a tenth seen once. The chain uses TRBV28 and TRBJ2-5; 8 bases line up with TRBD2. The J call is doubtful: the DNA matches TRBJ2-7 better. Material: PBMCs. This sequence was found in a man aged 55 to 70 in good health and CMV-seropositive. CDR3 bases: TGTGCCAGCAGTCCCCCCGGGGGGGGGTACGAGCAGTACTTC. Translated: CASSPPGGGYEQYF.